The 20 T cell receptor beta chains below all came from one sample that was sequenced in a study of shared clonotypes between healthy human individuals. Clones were read by immunoSEQ multiplex PCR, and TCRdb kept only the in-frame ones, dropping some. The sample yields millions of clones, just over 90% seen once. Sequenced sample: naive CD4+ T cells sorted from blood. The subset here: CD45RA+ positively selected. All receptors come from a man aged 18 to 35 in good health.

V and J are TRBV9 and TRBJ1-3; D may be TRBD1 (5 bases). The V end lost 1 base, the J end lost 4 bases, and 9 bases lay between the germline ends. Germline-derived CDR1 and CDR2 are SGDLS and YYNGEE. This CDR3 has 14 residues. The CDR3 nucleotides read TGTGCCAGCAGCGTACAACAGGAGGGAAACACCATATATTTT. Translating gives CASSVQQEGNTIYF.

The rearrangement links TRBV10-3 to TRBJ2-3, with D tentatively TRBD2 (6 bases). The CDR3 covers 16 residues. Trimming took 0 bases from V and 2 from J, leaving 12 bases between them. From germline, CDR1 is ENHRY and CDR2 SYGVKD. The CDR3 loop reads CAISESRRGNTDTQYF. The CDR3 coding sequence is TGTGCCATCAGTGAGTCCAGGCGGGGTAACACAGATACGCAGTATTTT.

The chain links TRBV30 to TRBJ2-3, with 7 bases lining up with TRBD2. CDR1 and CDR2 (germline): GTSNPN, SVGIG (reference sequence). Trimming removed 0 bases from V and 1 base from J; junction bases left unmatched: 4. The CDR3 is 15 residues long. Here the CDR3 DNA reads TGTGCCTGGAGTGTTGGGGACTACCGCACAGATACGCAGTATTTT. Translated: CAWSVGDYRTDTQYF.

V is TRBV4-3 and J is TRBJ2-1, with D tentatively TRBD2 (6 bases). The CDR3 contains 13 residues. In germline, CDR1 is LGHNA, CDR2 YSLEER. V was cut by 0 bases and J by 16 bases, with 16 bases left in between. This CDR3 is CASSQDLTGAGFF. CDR3 bases: TGCGCCAGCAGCCAAGATCTTACGGGAGCAGGATTCTTC.

This clone has a single count. The chain couples TRBV5-6 to TRBJ1-1; TRBD1 might be the D (5 bases). Germline assignment: CDR1 SGHDT and CDR2 YYEEEE. The CDR3 extends over 14 amino acids. Trimming took 5 bases from V and 4 from J, leaving 15 bases between them. Here the CDR3 DNA reads TGTGCCAGCAGAGAGATCGGAAGGGGCACTGAAGCTTTCTTT. Protein product: CASREIGRGTEAFF. Variable domain in full (rest from reference TRBV5-6 and TRBJ1-1): DAGVTQSPTHLIKTRGQQVTLRCSPKSGHDTVSWYQQALGQGPQFIFQYYEEEERQRGNFPDRFSGHQFPNYSSELNVNALLLGDSALYLCASREIGRGTEAFFGQGTRLTVV.

The CDR3 DNA reads as TGCGCCAGCAGCCCCACGACCGTTGGAGGTGAAGCTTTCTTT. Translated: CASSPTTVGGEAFF. This sequence joins TRBV5-1 and TRBJ1-1; D is ambiguous. Germline values: CDR1 SGHRS, CDR2 YFSETQ. The CDR3 is made up of 14 amino acids. V gave up 4 bases and J gave up 7 bases, with 17 bases separating them.

The V gene is TRBV10-1, the J gene TRBJ1-6; 7 nucleotides line up with TRBD1. The V and J ends lost 0 bases and 15 bases, in that order; junction bases with no gene match: 17. CDR3 length: 17 residues. Germline loops: CDR1 WNHNN, CDR2 SYGVQD (reference sequence). CDR3 DNA sequence: TGCGCCAGCAGTGAGTCAGACAGGGCCCCGTCTGACCTCCGCCTCCACTTT. Its protein is CASSESDRAPSDLRLHF.

As to this clone: At the DNA level, this CDR3 is encoded by other sequences in the same sample as well. The V and J genes are TRBV12-5 and TRBJ2-2; unclear D gene. The ends were cut back, 1 base at V and 3 bases at J, with 6 bases in the middle. Germline CDR1 and CDR2: LGHNT and FRNRAP. This CDR3 has 14 residues. CDR3 protein: CASGLGQYTGELFF. The DNA for the CDR3 is TGTGCTAGTGGTTTGGGGCAGTACACCGGGGAGCTGTTTTTT.

This sequence joins TRBV10-3 and TRBJ1-2; tentative D call: TRBD1 (6 bases). The CDR3 spans 14 residues. Trimming took 10 bases from V and 3 from J, leaving 18 bases between them. The germline CDR1 and CDR2 sequences are ENHRY and SYGVKD. Here the CDR3 DNA reads TGTGCCACCAATCTTTCAGGGGAAGACTATGGCTACACCTTC. Protein sequence: CATNLSGEDYGYTF.

The table lists this clone with a count of one. The rearrangement links TRBV7-2 to TRBJ2-5, with a weak D call TRBD2 (6 bases). Germline lookup yields CDR1 SGHTA and CDR2 FQGNSA. CDR3 length equals 16 residues. V shed 1 base and J shed 4 bases, with 16 bases lying between them. The CDR3 bases are TGTGCCAGCAGCTTAGAACGGGGGAGAGTCCGAGAGACCCAGTACTTC. Translating it yields CASSLERGRVRETQYF.

The gene calls are TRBV6-6 and TRBJ2-7; 7 bases agree with TRBD2. The CDR3 runs to 14 residues. J lost 0 bases, V lost 11 bases, and 10 bases had no gene match. Germline V lookup: CDR1 MNHNY, CDR2 SVGAGI (reference sequence). CDR3 sequence: CASQSGGSSYEQYF. DNA for the CDR3: TGTGCCTCCCAAAGTGGCGGGAGCTCCTACGAGCAGTACTTC.

The rearrangement joins TRBV29-1 to TRBJ1-1; 9 bases map to TRBD1. The CDR3 consists of 14 residues. Germline values: CDR1 SQVTM, CDR2 ANQGSEA. Trimming removed 6 bases from V and 4 bases from J; junction bases left unmatched: 9. The CDR3 DNA reads as TGCAGCGTCCACTTACAGGGGGCGCGCACTGAAGCTTTCTTT. The encoded protein is CSVHLQGARTEAFF.

This clone was seen more than once but under ten times. This rearrangement joins TRBV5-6 to TRBJ1-4; D is unresolved. Germline CDR1 reads SGHDT; CDR2 reads YYEEEE. The V end lost 4 bases, the J end lost 8 bases, and 3 bases lay between the germline ends. The CDR3 is 10 residues long. CDR3 sequence: CASSGEKLFF. For the CDR3, the DNA is TGTGCCAGCAGCGGCGAAAAACTGTTTTTT.

To note about this clone: The same CDR3 is also encoded by other DNA sequences in this sample. The rearrangement links TRBV5-1 to TRBJ1-3; unclear D gene. The V gene lost 0 bases and the J gene lost 2 bases, with 6 bases spanning the gap. CDR1 SGHRS and CDR2 YFSETQ come from the germline V gene. The CDR3 has 14 amino acids. The CDR3 DNA follows: TGCGCCAGCAGCTTGGCAGGTGCTGGAAACACCATATATTTT. Its protein is CASSLAGAGNTIYF.

To note about this clone: Compared with germline, one end of the junction differs, possibly owing to a read error. This sample also contains other DNA sequences that code for the same CDR3. The rearrangement joins TRBV9 to TRBJ1-2; TRBD1 might be the D (6 bases). The V gene's germline CDR1 is SGDLS and CDR2 YYNGEE. The CDR3 has 15 residues. This CDR3 is CASSVGGTHYYGYTF. The CDR3 DNA follows: TGTGCCAGCAGCGTAGGTGGGACACATTACTATGGCTATACCTTC.

The gene calls are TRBV27 and TRBJ2-3; 8 bases line up with TRBD2. The CDR3 has 17 residues. From germline, CDR1 is MNHEY and CDR2 SMNVEV (reference sequence). Trimming cost V 5 bases and J 0 bases; bases outside gene matches: 10. CDR3 nucleotides: TGTGCCAGCAGTCCGGGTGTCGGACTAGCCAGCACAGATACGCAGTATTTT. This translates into CASSPGVGLASTDTQYF.

This chain links TRBV19 with TRBJ2-3; D might be TRBD2 (5 bases). Germline lookup yields CDR1 LNHDA and CDR2 SQIVND (reference sequence). CDR3 length: 16 residues. V was trimmed by 6 bases and J by 3 bases, leaving 19 bases between them. The CDR3 is CASSKRAAPGTDTQYF. The CDR3 DNA is TGTGCCAGTAGCAAGCGAGCGGCTCCGGGGACAGATACGCAGTATTTT.

As to this clone: Other nucleotide sequences from this sample produce the same CDR3. V and J are TRBV30 and TRBJ2-3; D possibly corresponds to TRBD1 (5 bases). From germline, CDR1 is GTSNPN and CDR2 SVGIG (reference sequence). This CDR3 has 12 residues. V was clipped by 1 base and J by 3 bases, with 5 bases between them. CDR3 DNA: TGTGCCTGGAGTGCAGGGACAGATACGCAGTATTTT. The encoded protein is CAWSAGTDTQYF.

The V call is TRBV6-6, the J call TRBJ2-7; D is unclear. There are 15 residues in the CDR3. V was clipped by 4 bases and J by 5 bases, with 18 bases between them. Per germline, CDR1 MNHNY and CDR2 SVGAGI (reference sequence). The CDR3 loop reads CASSSLGPTGNEQYF. Here the CDR3 DNA reads TGTGCCAGCAGTTCCCTTGGACCAACTGGCAACGAGCAGTACTTC.

J is TRBJ1-1 and V is TRBV7-9, with D hard to call. The CDR3 runs 13 residues. Germline V lookup: CDR1 SEHNR, CDR2 FQNEAQ (reference sequence). Trimming took 5 bases from V and 8 from J, leaving 15 bases between them. In nucleotides, the CDR3 is TGTGCCAGCAGCCCTAGGACCGCGGGGGAAGCTTTCTTT. This gives the protein CASSPRTAGEAFF.